The 10 T cell receptor beta chains given below trace back to one sample, sequenced in a study of neoadjuvant anti-PD-1 for oral cavity cancer. The method was immunoSEQ multiplex PCR; TCRdb's version includes in-frame clones alone and lacks a portion of them. The top ten clones hold 12% of a sample with roughly 12,000 clones, under 60% of them seen once. This specimen consisted of tumor tissue, obtained before nivolumab (anti-PD-1) treatment. The receptor source for this set is a person between 40 and 79 years old with oral cavity squamous cell carcinoma.

The rearrangement links TRBV6-6 to TRBJ2-7; 12 bases fit TRBD2. V was pared by 0 bases and J by 6 bases, with 3 bases of the junction left unmatched. This CDR3 contains 15 residues. The germline CDR1 and CDR2 sequences are MNHNY and SVGAGI (reference sequence). CDR3 in amino acids: CASSYSASGRGEQYF. As DNA, the CDR3 is TGTGCCAGCAGTTACTCGGCTAGCGGGAGGGGCGAGCAGTACTTC.

The chain links TRBV28 to TRBJ2-6; D is possibly TRBD1 or TRBD2 (5 bases each). This CDR3 spans 14 amino acids. CDR1 and CDR2 from the germline V gene are MDHEN and SYDVKM. V was cut by 7 bases and J by 1 base, with 8 bases left in between. CDR3 in amino acids: CASKGRSGANVLTF. The CDR3 DNA follows: TGTGCCAGCAAGGGGAGATCTGGGGCCAACGTCCTGACTTTC.

This chain connects TRBV7-9 to TRBJ1-1; unclear D gene. The ends were cut back, 6 bases at V and 7 bases at J, with 15 bases in the middle. The CDR3 consists of 13 residues. In germline, CDR1 is SEHNR, CDR2 FQNEAQ (reference sequence). The CDR3 sequence: CASSPTYTHEAFF. CDR3 nucleotide sequence: TGTGCCAGCAGTCCCACATACACCCATGAAGCTTTCTTT. Full variable domain (remainder filled in from reference TRBV7-9 and TRBJ1-1): DTGVSQNPRHKITKRGQNVTFRCDPISEHNRLYWYRQTLGQGPEFLTYFQNEAQLEKSRLLSDRFSAERPKGSFSTLEIQRTEQGDSAMYLCASSPTYTHEAFFGQGTRLTVV.

The chain carries TRBV11-1 and TRBJ2-3; tentatively, D is TRBD2 (5 bases). V was shortened by 4 bases and J by 2 bases, with 13 bases between the two germline ends. Germline values: CDR1 SGHAT, CDR2 FQDESV (reference sequence). This CDR3 is 15 amino acids long. The CDR3 protein is CASSSIGEFTDTQYF. The CDR3 region has the DNA TGTGCCAGCAGCTCCATTGGGGAGTTCACAGATACGCAGTATTTT.

The chain recombines TRBV2 with TRBJ1-2; tentative D call: TRBD1 (5 bases). The V gene lost 0 bases and the J gene lost 7 bases, with 9 bases spanning the gap. Germline V gene data show CDR1 as SNHLY and CDR2 as FYNNEI. The CDR3 extends over 13 amino acids. In nucleotides, the CDR3 is TGTGCCAGCAGTGAAGCGGAGACAGTTGGCTACACCTTC. Its protein is CASSEAETVGYTF.

V gene TRBV7-9 combines with J gene TRBJ2-7; no definite D call. The CDR3 covers 14 residues. Germline CDR1 and CDR2: SEHNR and FQNEAQ (reference sequence). V lost 5 bases and J 3 bases, leaving 14 bases between the germline ends. CDR3 sequence (DNA): TGTGCCAGCAGCCCCGGTGGGGTTGACTACGAGCAGTACTTC. Translation gives CASSPGGVDYEQYF. Using reference TRBV7-9 and TRBJ2-7 for the parts outside the CDR3, the full variable domain is DTGVSQNPRHKITKRGQNVTFRCDPISEHNRLYWYRQTLGQGPEFLTYFQNEAQLEKSRLLSDRFSAERPKGSFSTLEIQRTEQGDSAMYLCASSPGGVDYEQYFGPGTRLTVT.

V is TRBV2 and J is TRBJ2-3; D is ambiguous. The V gene's germline CDR1 is SNHLY and CDR2 FYNNEI. The CDR3 length is 14 residues. V lost 5 bases and J 1 base, leaving 10 bases between the germline ends. The CDR3 coding sequence is TGTGCCAGCAGTTCAAGGGCCGGCACAGATACGCAGTATTTT. Translated, it gives CASSSRAGTDTQYF.

This clone has just a few counts. This rearrangement joins TRBV11-1 to TRBJ2-3; D not certain. Per the germline V gene, CDR1 is SGHAT and CDR2 is FQDESV (reference sequence). Trimming took 5 bases from V and 3 from J, leaving 6 bases between them. The CDR3 length is 12 residues. The CDR3 protein is CASSTGTDTQYF. Here the CDR3 DNA reads TGTGCCAGCAGCACCGGGACAGATACGCAGTATTTT. Full variable domain (remainder filled in from reference TRBV11-1 and TRBJ2-3): EAEVAQSPRYKITEKSQAVAFWCDPISGHATLYWYRQILGQGPELLVQFQDESVVDDSQLPKDRFSAERLKGVDSTLKIQPAELGDSAMYLCASSTGTDTQYFGPGTRLTVL.

The gene calls are TRBV19 and TRBJ2-5; tentative D call: TRBD2 (6 bases). The CDR3 is 14 amino acids. Between the trimmed V and J ends, which lost 3 bases and 2 bases, there was a span of 10 bases. Germline CDR1 is LNHDA and CDR2 is SQIVND (reference sequence). The chain's CDR3 is CASSIAAGQETQYF. The CDR3 DNA is TGTGCCAGTAGTATCGCCGCGGGACAAGAGACCCAGTACTTC.

The V and J genes are TRBV5-1 and TRBJ2-3; 11 bases are a match to TRBD2. Trimming removed 0 bases from V and 5 bases from J; junction bases left unmatched: 5. The CDR3 length is 16 residues. Germline V gene sequence: CDR1 SGHRS, CDR2 YFSETQ. Here the CDR3 reads CASSLDLAGGLDTQYF. DNA for the CDR3: TGCGCCAGCAGCTTGGATCTAGCGGGAGGATTAGATACGCAGTATTTT.